The 27 T cell receptor beta chains in this list originate from one sample, sequenced in a study of T cells in Graves' hyperthyroidism and ophthalmopathy (dated by TCRdb to the late 2010s). Libraries were built with multiplex PCR. These reads were obtained on an Illumina HiSeq 2000. The TCR beta CDR3 regions were amplified from the RNA transcripts. The TCR CDR3 was subjected to a first round of RT-PCR using the HTBI primer set and the Qiagen OneStep RT-PCR kit. The raw public data were reprocessed by TCRdb itself: fastp quality trimming at Q25, MiXCR clonotype calling, in-frame beta chains only. A single entry per CDR3 protein holds the most common genes and DNA from its merged rows. The sample table contains nearly 750,000 distinct CDR3 sequences; only one count was recorded for 35% of them. The ten largest make up 30% to 40% of the sample. The source material was blood. The source of these receptors is a middle-aged woman with Graves' hyperthyroidism.

The gene calls are TRBV28 and TRBJ1-5; no reliable D call. The CDR3 extends over 14 amino acids. V gave up 1 base and J gave up 8 bases, with 12 bases separating them. In germline, CDR1 is MDHEN, CDR2 SYDVKM. For the CDR3, the DNA is TGTGCCAGCAGTTTATTTCCGGGCCCTAAGCCCCAGCATTTT. Translation gives CASSLFPGPKPQHF. The full variable domain, with the rest looked up from reference TRBV28 and TRBJ1-5, is DVKVTQSSRYLVKRTGEKVFLECVQDMDHENMFWYRQDPGLGLRLIYFSYDVKMKEKGDIPEGYSVSREKKERFSLILESASTNQTSMYLCASSLFPGPKPQHFGDGTRLSIL.

This chain uses TRBV19 with TRBJ1-3; no definite D call. Germline loops: CDR1 LNHDA, CDR2 SQIVND (reference sequence). The CDR3 has 12 residues. V gave up 8 bases and J gave up 2 bases, with 7 bases separating them. DNA for the CDR3: TGTGCCAGTGGATTTGCTGGAAACACCATATATTTT. Protein sequence: CASGFAGNTIYF.

This clonotype has a count of ten or more. The chain recombines TRBV12-3 or TRBV12-4 with TRBJ1-6, with a weak D call TRBD1 (5 bases). CDR3 length equals 14 residues. V was pared by 1 base and J by 10 bases, with 11 bases between. CDR3 loop: CASSLVGGVSPLHF. As DNA, the CDR3 is TGTGCCAGCAGTTTAGTCGGGGGGGTCTCACCCCTCCACTTT.

This clonotype was detected once. V and J are TRBV11-2 and TRBJ1-1, with a possible D match to TRBD1 (5 bases). Germline CDR1 SGHAT, CDR2 FQNNGV. This CDR3 has 14 residues. V gave up 5 bases and J gave up 5 bases, with 15 bases separating them. CDR3 bases: TGTGCCAGCAGCGCGAGACAGACCGGTACTGAAGCTTTCTTT. The encoded protein is CASSARQTGTEAFF.

This clonotype was observed many times. The chain recombines TRBV5-8 with TRBJ1-6; 9 bases map to TRBD1. Per the germline V gene, CDR1 is SGHTS and CDR2 is YDEGEE. The V and J ends lost 1 base and 8 bases, in that order; junction bases with no gene match: 7. The CDR3 loop spans 16 amino acids. The chain's CDR3 is CASSLPLGQGHSPLHF. CDR3 DNA: TGTGCCAGCAGCTTGCCGCTGGGACAGGGCCATTCACCCCTCCACTTT.

The chain recombines TRBV5-8 with TRBJ2-6; D is possibly TRBD1 (6 bases). Trimming removed 2 bases at V and 0 bases at J, with 15 bases between. The CDR3 has 18 residues. Looked up from germline, CDR1 is SGHTS and CDR2 is YDEGEE. The CDR3, as DNA: TGTGCCAGCAGCTTAGAACCAGGGGAAAGCTCTGGGGCCAACGTCCTGACTTTC. As protein: CASSLEPGESSGANVLTF.

This chain links TRBV7-2 with TRBJ2-5; possibly TRBD1 or TRBD2 for D (5 bases each). TRBJ2-1 explains the end of the DNA better; the J call may be wrong. Per germline, CDR1 SGHTA and CDR2 FQGNSA. This CDR3 has 15 amino acids. In DNA, the CDR3 is TGTGCCAGCAGCTTATCACCCTGGGGGAGCAATGAGCAGTTCTTC. Amino acids: CASSLSPWGSNEQFF.

This clonotype was seen more than once but under ten times. The genes are TRBV19 and TRBJ1-4, with D unclear. The CDR3 is 13 residues long. The V gene lost 5 bases and the J gene lost 6 bases, with 10 bases spanning the gap. Germline values: CDR1 LNHDA, CDR2 SQIVND (reference sequence). CDR3 DNA: TGTGCCAGTAGTGGCAGGCAGGATGAAAAACTGTTTTTT. It codes for CASSGRQDEKLFF.

The chain carries TRBV4-1 and TRBJ1-4; D is ambiguous. This CDR3 has 15 amino acids. The V gene's germline CDR1 is MGHRA and CDR2 YSYEKL. Trimming removed 2 bases at V and 0 bases at J, with 7 bases between. CDR3 nucleotides: TGCGCCAGCAGCCAAACAGTTGCAACTAATGAAAAACTGTTTTTT. Amino acid sequence: CASSQTVATNEKLFF.

The gene calls are TRBV5-1 and TRBJ1-2; D not resolved. The CDR3 is 13 residues long. The V end lost 0 bases, the J end lost 4 bases, and 7 bases lay between the germline ends. Germline lookup yields CDR1 SGHRS and CDR2 YFSETQ. CDR3 in amino acids: CASSLASVYGYTF. The DNA of the CDR3 is TGCGCCAGCAGCTTGGCGTCGGTCTATGGCTACACCTTC.

This clonotype occurred many times. The chain recombines TRBV9 with TRBJ1-5; no clear D. Germline V gene data show CDR1 as SGDLS and CDR2 as YYNGEE. This CDR3 is 14 amino acids long. V lost 2 bases and J 0 bases, leaving 6 bases between the germline ends. The CDR3 region is CASSVGSSNQPQHF. CDR3 DNA: TGTGCCAGCAGCGTGGGGAGTAGCAATCAGCCCCAGCATTTT.

This clonotype occurred many times. This chain connects TRBV9 to TRBJ1-6; TRBD1 might be the D (5 bases). Trimming shortened V by 2 bases and J by 8 bases, and 11 bases separated the two germline ends. The CDR3 loop spans 14 amino acids. Germline CDR1 reads SGDLS; CDR2 reads YYNGEE. This CDR3 reads CASSVGGGDSPLHF. The CDR3 DNA is TGTGCCAGCAGCGTTGGGGGGGGGGATTCACCCCTCCACTTT.

In the case of this clonotype: Its ends do not fully match the called genes, so a read error is possible. The CDR3 coding sequence is TGTGCCAGCAGTTCCATACGGGTCTGGGGCTGCACCTTC. Its protein product is CASSSIRVWGCTF. V and J are TRBV6-6 and TRBJ1-2; a weak D match, TRBD1 (5 bases). Germline V gives CDR1 MNHNY, CDR2 SVGAGI (reference sequence). CDR3 length: 13 amino acids.

This clonotype was counted ten times or more. This rearrangement joins TRBV7-9 to TRBJ1-1, with D perhaps TRBD1 (5 bases). Germline lookup yields CDR1 SEHNR and CDR2 FQNEAQ (reference sequence). The V end lost 3 bases, the J end lost 1 base, and 9 bases lay between the germline ends. This CDR3 contains 14 residues. The CDR3 sequence: CASSLVQGNTEAFF. In nucleotides, the CDR3 is TGTGCCAGCAGCTTGGTGCAGGGGAACACTGAAGCTTTCTTT.

This clonotype has more than one count but fewer than ten. The J gene is TRBJ2-6, the V gene TRBV7-2; 8 bases are a match to TRBD2. V shed 6 bases, J shed 4 bases, and the junction held 14 bases outside the gene matches. CDR1 is SGHTA and CDR2 is FQGNSA in the germline V gene. The CDR3 runs 18 residues. CDR3 loop: CASRERAGALGGANVLTF. In DNA, the CDR3 is TGTGCCAGCAGGGAGAGAGCGGGGGCCCTTGGGGGGGCCAACGTCCTGACTTTC.

The table lists this clonotype with a few counts. The chain employs TRBV16 and TRBJ1-2; D unclear. Germline lookup yields CDR1 KGHSY and CDR2 FQNENV. The CDR3 has 14 amino acids. Trimming cost V 0 bases and J 8 bases, with 13 bases left between them. The CDR3 here is CASSQSGPKGGYTF. The CDR3 DNA follows: TGTGCCAGCAGCCAATCAGGACCAAAGGGAGGCTACACCTTC. The complete variable domain, with remaining parts taken from reference TRBV16 and TRBJ1-2, reads GEEVAQTPKHLVRGEGQKAKLYCAPIKGHSYVFWYQQVLKNEFKFLISFQNENVFDETGMPKERFSAKCLPNSPCSLEIQATKLEDSAVYFCASSQSGPKGGYTFGSGTRLTVV.

This clonotype has only one observation. A much more abundant neighbour one base away suggests this may be a read error. V usage is TRBV7-9 and J usage is TRBJ2-5; 8 nucleotides agree with TRBD2. In germline, CDR1 is SEHNR, CDR2 FQNEAQ (reference sequence). The CDR3 consists of 13 residues. This CDR3 is CASSLVLAETRYF. The DNA of the CDR3 is TGTGCCAGCAGCTTAGTACTAGCGGAGACCCGGTACTTC.

This clonotype was recorded many times. This chain uses TRBV19 with TRBJ1-3, with no clear D. The CDR3 totals 15 residues. CDR1 is LNHDA, CDR2 SQIVND, per germline (reference sequence). Between the trimmed V and J ends, which lost 4 bases and 0 bases, there was a span of 10 bases. The CDR3, as DNA: TGTGCCAGTAGTACGACTCCCCGCTCTGGAAACACCATATATTTT. Translation: CASSTTPRSGNTIYF.

This clonotype has a handful of counts. The V call is TRBV6-9, the J call TRBJ2-5, with TRBD2 matching 7 bases. V dropped 3 bases and J dropped 1; count of bases not matched to a gene: 8. The CDR3 is 16 residues long. Per the germline V gene, CDR1 is MNHGY and CDR2 is SVAAGI. CDR3 sequence: CASSYPTLAAQETQYF. DNA for the CDR3: TGTGCCAGCAGTTACCCTACTCTAGCGGCCCAAGAGACCCAGTACTTC.

Turning to this clonotype: The final CDR3 position lacks the conserved phenylalanine or tryptophan, pointing to a likely read error. The CDR3 sequence is CASSIDRGLSYEQYS. In DNA form, the CDR3 reads TGTGCCAGCAGCATAGACAGGGGGCTTTCATACGAGCAGTACTCC. The chain carries TRBV12-3 or TRBV12-4 and TRBJ2-7; 10 positions agree with TRBD1. The CDR3 is 15 residues long. V shed 6 bases and J 4 bases; nucleotides not matched to a gene: 9.

This clonotype appeared many times. This sequence joins TRBV20-1 and TRBJ1-2; unclear D gene. V was pared by 7 bases and J by 0 bases, with 9 bases between. Germline values: CDR1 DFQATT, CDR2 SNEGSKA (reference sequence). The CDR3 loop spans 12 amino acids. This CDR3 reads CSVMVSNYGYTF. In DNA, the CDR3 is TGCAGTGTCATGGTTTCTAACTATGGCTACACCTTC.

This clonotype was picked up many times. The chain employs TRBV7-9 and TRBJ2-5; 7 bases agree with TRBD1. J was trimmed by 4 bases and V by 8 bases; bases with no gene match: 13. Germline CDR1 and CDR2: SEHNR and FQNEAQ (reference sequence). This CDR3 is 15 amino acids long. The CDR3 coding sequence is TGTGCCAGCTGTCCGACGGGACAGATGGGAGAGACCCAGTACTTC. It encodes CASCPTGQMGETQYF. Full variable domain (rest looked up from reference TRBV7-9 and TRBJ2-5): DTGVSQNPRHKITKRGQNVTFRCDPISEHNRLYWYRQTLGQGPEFLTYFQNEAQLEKSRLLSDRFSAERPKGSFSTLEIQRTEQGDSAMYLCASCPTGQMGETQYFGPGTRLLVL.

The CDR3 sequence is CASSQDGLAGVGQYF. CDR3 coding DNA: TGTGCCAGCAGCCAAGATGGGCTAGCGGGGGTCGGGCAGTACTTC. The V gene is TRBV4-2, the J gene TRBJ2-7; 10 positions agree with TRBD2. Germline values: CDR1 LGHNA, CDR2 YNFKEQ. V shed 0 bases, J shed 9 bases, and the junction held 8 bases outside the gene matches. The CDR3 is 15 amino acids.

The J gene is TRBJ2-7, the V gene TRBV9; D assignment may be TRBD1 or TRBD2 (7 bases each). Trimming pared 0 bases from V and 8 bases from J, leaving 21 bases between. Germline V CDR1 and CDR2: SGDLS, YYNGEE. The length of the CDR3 is 16 residues. In DNA form, the CDR3 reads TGTGCCAGCAGCGTAGAGGGGGCTAGCGGAATTGGACAGCAGTACTTC. It is translated as CASSVEGASGIGQQYF.

The sample holds many counts of this clonotype. The chain couples TRBV29-1 to TRBJ1-2; possible D gene TRBD1, 6 bases. This CDR3 comprises 17 residues. Trimming removed 6 bases from V and 1 base from J, with 24 bases in between. Germline CDR1 and CDR2: SQVTM and ANQGSEA. DNA of the CDR3: TGCAGCGTCGCCGGGGGCCAAAAGTCAACCTATAACTATGGCTACACCTTC. As protein: CSVAGGQKSTYNYGYTF.

This clonotype was counted ten times or more. The chain has TRBV19 and TRBJ2-7, with D possibly being TRBD1 (5 bases). The V gene's germline CDR1 is LNHDA and CDR2 SQIVND (reference sequence). This CDR3 spans 12 amino acids. Trimming removed 3 bases at V and 6 bases at J, with 9 bases between. CDR3 residues: CASSIGRAEQYF. CDR3 bases: TGTGCCAGTAGTATCGGCAGGGCCGAGCAGTACTTC.

Details on this clonotype: Relative to the germline gene, one junction end is altered; a read error may explain this. The chain uses TRBV28 and TRBJ2-7; either TRBD1 or TRBD2 may fit D (5 bases each). Looked up from germline, CDR1 is MDHEN and CDR2 is SYDVKM. The CDR3 has 16 residues. CDR3 DNA sequence: TGTGCCAGCAGTTTCTCCTCGAGGGGTACTAGGTACGTGCAGTACTTC. This sequence encodes CASSFSSRGTRYVQYF.